These T cell receptor beta chains were read from a single sample in a study of shared clonotypes between healthy human individuals. Produced via immunoSEQ multiplex PCR; TCRdb's table is partial and in-frame only. This sample carries 560,000 or so clones, approximately 96% of them seen once, and the ten largest clones take about 0.12%. Sample: naive CD8+ T cells sorted from blood. Source of these receptors: a woman aged 30 to 39 in good health. Both conserved end residues are part of each CDR3. The D gene is left open where the match is weak. Not every row has a clone size; where given, it reads once, few, many or a size class.

d_call j_call clone_size v_call cdr3_nt cdr3_aa
. TRBJ2-7 . TRBV28 TGTGCCAGCAGTTTATGGGGGTCGTTGGACGAGCAGTACTTC CASSLWGSLDEQYF
TRBD2 TRBJ2-7 . TRBV6-5 TGTGCCAGCAGTTACTCCGGGACTAGAAACGAGCAGTACTTC CASSYSGTRNEQYF
TRBD1 TRBJ2-7 . TRBV9 TGTGCCAGCAGCGTAGGAGGGACAGGTTTCTACGAGCAGTACTTC CASSVGGTGFYEQYF
. TRBJ2-7 . TRBV4-1 TGCGCCAGCAGCCACCGGGAGAGGGGTTACGAGCAGTACTTC CASSHRERGYEQYF
TRBD1 TRBJ2-2 . TRBV5-6 TGTGCCAGCAGGACAGGGGGACAGGGGCCCGCCGGGGAGCTGTTTTTT CASRTGGQGPAGELFF
. TRBJ1-6 . TRBV28 TGTGCCAGCAGTTTATCTAACAATTCACCCCTCCACTTT CASSLSNNSPLHF
. TRBJ2-2 . TRBV13 TGTGCCAGCAGACCTAGTAGCCACCGGGAGCTGTTTTTT CASRPSSHRELFF
. TRBJ2-2 . TRBV13 TGTGCCAGCAGCGCCCGTCCCGGGGAGCTGTTTTTT CASSARPGELFF
TRBD1 TRBJ2-1 . TRBV5-5 TGTGCCAGCAGCTTCTCCTACCGGGACAGGGGGCCCAATGAGCAGTTCTTC CASSFSYRDRGPNEQFF
TRBD1 TRBJ2-7 . TRBV27 TGTGCCAGCAGTTTAGGGACAGGGAAGGGCGAGCAGTACTTC CASSLGTGKGEQYF
. TRBJ2-3 . TRBV5-6 TGTGCCAGCAGCTTTCGGACGGAAGATACGCAGTATTTT CASSFRTEDTQYF
TRBD2 TRBJ2-1 . TRBV19 TGTGCCAGTAGTATAGACCTAGCGGGAGCTTGGTCGGGATACAATGAGCAGTTCTTC CASSIDLAGAWSGYNEQFF
TRBD2 TRBJ2-1 . TRBV6-6 TGTGCCAGCAGTTACACTAGCGGCGGCGATGAGCAGTTCTTC CASSYTSGGDEQFF
. TRBJ2-1 . TRBV6-6 TGTGCCAGCGGGGGGACAGACAATGAGCAGTTCTTC CASGGTDNEQFF
TRBD1 TRBJ1-5 . TRBV18 TGTGCCAGCTCTCCGACAGGGGATAGCAATCAGCCCCAGCATTTT CASSPTGDSNQPQHF
. TRBJ1-2 . TRBV6-5 TGTGCCAGCAGCGGGTCGACGAGTGGCTACACCTTC CASSGSTSGYTF
TRBD2 TRBJ2-7 . TRBV5-4 TGTGCCAGCAGCAGCGGGACCTACCCCTACGAGCAGTACTTC CASSSGTYPYEQYF
. TRBJ1-2 . TRBV29-1 TGCAGCGTTGAACGGGGGGGCAATGGCTACACCTTC CSVERGGNGYTF
. TRBJ2-2 . TRBV27 TGTGCCAGCAGTTTCGGATCTCGGGGAACCGGGGAGCTGTTTTTT CASSFGSRGTGELFF
. TRBJ1-1 . TRBV6-1 TGTGCCAGCAGAACCGGGAACACTGAAGCTTTCTTT CASRTGNTEAFF
. TRBJ1-5 . TRBV27 TGTGCCAGCGGCTTACATCAGCCCCAGCATTTT CASGLHQPQHF
TRBD2 TRBJ2-1 . TRBV7-3 TGTGCCAGCAGCCTCAAACCCCTGATAGCGGGAGGCTACAATGAGCAGTTCTTC CASSLKPLIAGGYNEQFF
. TRBJ2-7 once TRBV28 TGTGCCAGCAGTGGACCCGACTGGGTTTGGGAATACGAGCAGTACTTC CASSGPDWVWEYEQYF
. TRBJ2-3 . TRBV7-9 TGTGCCAGCAGCTTTGGTCGAGATACGCAGTATTTT CASSFGRDTQYF
TRBD2 TRBJ2-7 . TRBV28 TGTGCCAGCAGTTCCCTAAGGCCTAGCGGGAGACTAGGCGAGCAGTACTTC CASSSLRPSGRLGEQYF
. TRBJ2-1 . TRBV13 TGTGCCAGCAGCTTAGTAGGGACTGATAATGAGCAGTTCTTC CASSLVGTDNEQFF
. TRBJ2-1 . TRBV7-9 TGTGCCAGCATAGCGGCTAGCTCCTACAATGAGCAGTTCTTC CASIAASSYNEQFF
. TRBJ2-2 . TRBV7-1 TGTGCCAGCAGCTTAGCAGGAGGGACCGGGGAGCTGTTTTTT CASSLAGGTGELFF
. TRBJ1-5 . TRBV19 TGTGCCAGTAACATCGTTGGGGAGCCCCAGCATTTT CASNIVGEPQHF
. TRBJ1-5 . TRBV6-6 TGTGCCAGCAGTCTTTTTCCAGGGACACAGCCCCAGCATTTT CASSLFPGTQPQHF
TRBD1 TRBJ2-5 . TRBV5-4 TGTGCCAGCAGGGAGGAGACAGGGGGCGGGGAGACCCAGTACTTC CASREETGGGETQYF
. TRBJ1-2 . TRBV27 TGTGCCAGCAGCCGTCTGGGACTGCGACAGAACTATGGCTACACCTTC CASSRLGLRQNYGYTF
. TRBJ1-2 . TRBV28 TGTGCCAGCATATTGGGGGGGAAAAACTATGGCTACACCTTC CASILGGKNYGYTF
TRBD2 TRBJ2-1 . TRBV6-5 TGTGCCAGCAGTAACGGACTAGCGGGAGGGTTTGAGCAGTTCTTC CASSNGLAGGFEQFF
TRBD1 TRBJ2-3 . TRBV7-9 TGTGCCAGCAGCCTGCCAGGGGGTGAGGTGTATACGCAGTATTTT CASSLPGGEVYTQYF
. TRBJ2-7 . TRBV7-8 TGTGCCAGCAGCTTAGGGCCGGGCTCCTATGGGGACGAGCAGTACTTC CASSLGPGSYGDEQYF
TRBD2 TRBJ2-3 . TRBV5-1 TGCGCCAGCAGCCCGGGGACTAGCGGGAGGGCCTTTCCAGATACGCAGTATTTT CASSPGTSGRAFPDTQYF
TRBD1 TRBJ2-7 . TRBV10-3 TGTGCCATCAGTGACCCTTCGACAGGGGGCGCGGGCGAGCAGTACTTC CAISDPSTGGAGEQYF
. TRBJ2-3 . TRBV18 TGTGCCAGCTCACCGGGGGGAGGCACAGATACGCAGTATTTT CASSPGGGTDTQYF
. TRBJ1-5 . TRBV7-9 TGTGCCAGCAGCTTAGTGGACAGTAGGGAGCCCCAGCATTTT CASSLVDSREPQHF
. TRBJ2-7 . TRBV5-4 TGTGCCAGCAGCTCGGACAGCTTCTCCTACGAGCAGTACTTC CASSSDSFSYEQYF
. TRBJ2-5 . TRBV4-2 TGTGCCAGCAGCCAAGAAATCCCGACAACAAACCCGGCCCAGTACTTC CASSQEIPTTNPAQYF
TRBD2 TRBJ2-3 . TRBV10-3 TGTGCCATCAGGTCCGGGACTAGATACACAGATACGCAGTATTTT CAIRSGTRYTDTQYF
. TRBJ1-4 . TRBV7-2 TGTGCCAGCAGCTTAGGGACAGCCACAGAAAAACTGTTTTTT CASSLGTATEKLFF
. TRBJ2-2 . TRBV5-6 TGTGCCAGCAGCTGGATCCAGAACACCGGGGAGCTGTTTTTT CASSWIQNTGELFF
. TRBJ1-1 once TRBV10-3 TGTGCCATCAGTCCCATAGCGGTTCGGCCCAGGGGCACTGAAGCTTTCTTT CAISPIAVRPRGTEAFF
. TRBJ1-5 . TRBV27 TGTGCCACACAAGAGGGGGGAGGCAATCAGCCCCAGCATTTT CATQEGGGNQPQHF
TRBD1 TRBJ2-7 once TRBV29-1 TGCAGCGCTAACGACAGGGGATCGGGGGAGCAGTACTTC CSANDRGSGEQYF
. TRBJ2-1 . TRBV28 TGTGCCAGCAGTTGGAAACAGGCGGGATCGGGGAATGAGCAGTTCTTC CASSWKQAGSGNEQFF
TRBD2 TRBJ2-3 . TRBV27 TGTGCCAGCAGTCTTAGACTAGCGGGGCTTAATGAGGATACGCAGTATTTT CASSLRLAGLNEDTQYF
. TRBJ1-1 . TRBV28 TGTGCCAGCAGTTTTATGGAGTCGGGCACTGAAGCTTTCTTT CASSFMESGTEAFF
TRBD2 TRBJ2-7 . TRBV7-2 TGTGCGTTAGTTAGCGGGGGAGAGCAGTACTTC CALVSGGEQYF
TRBD1 TRBJ1-1 once TRBV29-1 TGCAGCGTTGAAGATCCCGGACAGGGGGTCGGGGCTTTCTTT CSVEDPGQGVGAFF
TRBD2 TRBJ2-1 . TRBV9 TGTGCCAGCAGCGACGGGGGACTAGCGGGAGGGGAGGAGCAGTTCTTC CASSDGGLAGGEEQFF
. TRBJ1-1 . TRBV7-9 TGTGCCAGCAGCCGAAGGCCAGGGGTGGCTTTCTTT CASSRRPGVAFF